A selection of T cell receptor beta chains follows, all from one sample in a study of identical twins. TCRdb fed the 5' RACE reads into MiXCR, producing one record per CDR3 protein. The table has about 790,000 distinct CDR3 sequences, about 20% seen once. The same specimen was also included in a second study, on T cells expressing NK-cell markers.

The material sequenced was PBMCs. Receptors originate from a woman aged 18-35 years in good health. CDR3s include the opening cysteine and the closing phenylalanine or tryptophan. Fields, in order: CDR3 DNA, CDR3 protein, D gene, clone size, J gene, V gene. A D gene is named only where the DNA matches it firmly. Size is omitted from some rows. Given values are once, few, many or a class for expanded clones.

DNA: TGTGCCAGCAGCGAGGACATGAACACTGAAGCTTTCTTT
CDR3: CASSEDMNTEAFF
D: -
size: many
J: TRBJ1-1
V: TRBV12-3/TRBV12-4

DNA: TGCGCCAGCAGCTCCCTAGCGGGGTCACAAGAGACCCAGTACTTC
CDR3: CASSSLAGSQETQYF
D: TRBD2
size: -
J: TRBJ2-5
V: TRBV5-1

DNA: TGTGCCAGCAGTTGGGAGGCGGACAATGAGCAGTTCTTC
CDR3: CASSWEADNEQFF
D: -
size: few
J: TRBJ2-1
V: TRBV2

DNA: TGTGCCAGCAGTTACTTCGGACAGGGCGGCGAAGAGACCCAGTACTTC
CDR3: CASSYFGQGGEETQYF
D: TRBD1
size: -
J: TRBJ2-5
V: TRBV6-5

DNA: TGCAGTGCTAGAGATCGTGGCGGGGGGGCCACAAGTCTTGATGAGCAGTTCTTC
CDR3: CSARDRGGGATSLDEQFF
D: TRBD2
size: few
J: TRBJ2-1
V: TRBV20-1

DNA: TGCGCCAGCAGATCGTCCCCAAGGGATACGCAGTATTTT
CDR3: CASRSSPRDTQYF
D: -
size: few
J: TRBJ2-3
V: TRBV5-1

DNA: TGCAGTGCTAGAGATCTGGTCGGGGATAGGGGCTACACCTTC
CDR3: CSARDLVGDRGYTF
D: -
size: few
J: TRBJ1-2
V: TRBV20-1

DNA: TGTGCCAGCAGCCAAGATTACCGGGAACAGTTCTTC
CDR3: CASSQDYREQFF
D: -
size: -
J: TRBJ2-1
V: TRBV3-1

DNA: TGCAGTGCTCACTCTATTATGCGGGGGGGCACAAATGAGCAGTTCTTC
CDR3: CSAHSIMRGGTNEQFF
D: TRBD2
size: few
J: TRBJ2-1
V: TRBV20-1

DNA: TGTGCTAGTGGTTTTGAGGGAATTTACAATGAGCAGTTCTTC
CDR3: CASGFEGIYNEQFF
D: -
size: few
J: TRBJ2-1
V: TRBV12-5

DNA: TGTGCCAGCAGTTTACGACGGTACGAGCAGTACTTC
CDR3: CASSLRRYEQYF
D: -
size: few
J: TRBJ2-7
V: TRBV12-3/TRBV12-4

DNA: TGTGCCAGCAGCCCTTCCCGTTGGGGACCCTACGAGCAGTACTTC
CDR3: CASSPSRWGPYEQYF
D: -
size: few
J: TRBJ2-7
V: TRBV7-2

DNA: TGTGCCAGCAGCCTGGGCGGTTTGGGGGGTATGGAGACCCAGTACTTC
CDR3: CASSLGGLGGMETQYF
D: -
size: -
J: TRBJ2-5
V: TRBV5-6

DNA: TGTGCCAGCAGCTTAGCAGGGCATAGCAATCAGCCCCAGCATTTT
CDR3: CASSLAGHSNQPQHF
D: -
size: few
J: TRBJ1-5
V: TRBV7-9

DNA: TGCAGTGCTAGAGATCCCCAGCAGGACTACGAGCAGTACTTC
CDR3: CSARDPQQDYEQYF
D: -
size: few
J: TRBJ2-7
V: TRBV20-1

DNA: TGTGCCAGCAGCTTCGGGACTAGTGCCAGCGCTGAGCAGTTCTTC
CDR3: CASSFGTSASAEQFF
D: TRBD2
size: few
J: TRBJ2-1
V: TRBV7-6

DNA: TGCGCCAGCAGCCGAAGACTAGGGGGAGATACGCAGTATTTT
CDR3: CASSRRLGGDTQYF
D: -
size: -
J: TRBJ2-3
V: TRBV4-3

DNA: TGCAGTGCTTCCCGGGGGTCCAATGAGCAGTTCTTC
CDR3: CSASRGSNEQFF
D: -
size: few
J: TRBJ2-1
V: TRBV20-1

DNA: TGTGCCTGGACCGTAGCGGGAGCTGGGGCCAACGTCCTGACTTTC
CDR3: CAWTVAGAGANVLTF
D: TRBD2
size: -
J: TRBJ2-6
V: TRBV30

DNA: TGTGCCATCAGTGAGTCGGGGGTTGGGTCCTACGAGCAGTACTTC
CDR3: CAISESGVGSYEQYF
D: -
size: -
J: TRBJ2-7
V: TRBV10-3

DNA: TGCAGTGCCCGTCCCGGGACAGGGGTCTATGGCTACACCTTC
CDR3: CSARPGTGVYGYTF
D: TRBD1
size: -
J: TRBJ1-2
V: TRBV20-1

DNA: TGTGCCAGCAGTTCGTTTACTAGCGGGACGTACCAAGAGACCCAGTACTTC
CDR3: CASSSFTSGTYQETQYF
D: TRBD2
size: few
J: TRBJ2-5
V: TRBV6-5

DNA: TGTGCCAGCAGCCAATCGGAGTACGAGCAGTACTTC
CDR3: CASSQSEYEQYF
D: -
size: -
J: TRBJ2-7
V: TRBV16

DNA: TGCAGTGCTAGGCGACATGCCTTTACCTACGAGCAGTACTTC
CDR3: CSARRHAFTYEQYF
D: -
size: -
J: TRBJ2-7
V: TRBV20-1

DNA: TGTGCCAGCACAGCGGAGGGAGGCGAGCAGTACTTC
CDR3: CASTAEGGEQYF
D: -
size: few
J: TRBJ2-7
V: TRBV12-3/TRBV12-4

DNA: TGTGCCAGCAGACCCGACAGGCCAAATTCACCCCTCCACTTT
CDR3: CASRPDRPNSPLHF
D: -
size: -
J: TRBJ1-6
V: TRBV7-9

DNA: TGTGCCCGAGAGGCCTTGGACGAGCAGTACTTC
CDR3: CAREALDEQYF
D: -
size: -
J: TRBJ2-7
V: TRBV25-1

DNA: TGTGCCAGCAGCCCCCGGGGGGAAGCCTTAAACATTCAGTACTTC
CDR3: CASSPRGEALNIQYF
D: TRBD2
size: -
J: TRBJ2-4
V: TRBV3-1

DNA: TGTGCCAGCAGCAACACGGGCTCTGGAAACACCATATATTTT
CDR3: CASSNTGSGNTIYF
D: -
size: few
J: TRBJ1-3
V: TRBV12-3/TRBV12-4

DNA: TGTGCCAGCAGTGCGGGTGACATTCAGTACTTC
CDR3: CASSAGDIQYF
D: -
size: -
J: TRBJ2-4
V: TRBV6-1

DNA: TGTGCCAGCAGTTTAGGACAGAAATATGGCTACACCTTC
CDR3: CASSLGQKYGYTF
D: -
size: few
J: TRBJ1-2
V: TRBV12-3/TRBV12-4

DNA: TGTGCCAGCAGTTACAGCCCCGAAATCTCCCCTTCCGAGTACTTC
CDR3: CASSYSPEISPSEYF
D: -
size: -
J: TRBJ2-7
V: TRBV6-5

DNA: TGCGCCAGCAGCCCTTCGCTCGCCGGGGAGCTGTTTTTT
CDR3: CASSPSLAGELFF
D: -
size: few
J: TRBJ2-2
V: TRBV5-1

DNA: TGCGCCAGCATCCCACTCGGGACAGGCACCGGGGAGCTGTTTTTT
CDR3: CASIPLGTGTGELFF
D: TRBD1
size: -
J: TRBJ2-2
V: TRBV5-1

DNA: TGTGCTAGTGGTTTGGTACTACGGCAGGGGGGCGAGCAGTACTTC
CDR3: CASGLVLRQGGEQYF
D: -
size: few
J: TRBJ2-7
V: TRBV12-5

DNA: TGCGCCAGCACTCCGGGACAGGGGCGCCGTAAATCAGAGACCCAGTACTTC
CDR3: CASTPGQGRRKSETQYF
D: TRBD1
size: -
J: TRBJ2-5
V: TRBV5-1

DNA: TGCGCCAGCAGCTTGGTTGCAGATACGCAGTATTTT
CDR3: CASSLVADTQYF
D: -
size: many
J: TRBJ2-3
V: TRBV5-1

DNA: TGTGCCTGGAGTGTACTAGGGACTGAGCAGTTCTTC
CDR3: CAWSVLGTEQFF
D: -
size: few
J: TRBJ2-1
V: TRBV30

DNA: TGTGCCAGCAGCACGACTAGCGGGGTTGATACGCAGTATTTT
CDR3: CASSTTSGVDTQYF
D: TRBD2
size: -
J: TRBJ2-3
V: TRBV7-3

DNA: TGTGCCAGCTCGACCAACGGCAGTTATGAAAAACTGTTTTTT
CDR3: CASSTNGSYEKLFF
D: -
size: few
J: TRBJ1-4
V: TRBV18

DNA: TGCAGTGCTCATGCAGGGGGGTACCCCACAGATACGCAGTATTTT
CDR3: CSAHAGGYPTDTQYF
D: -
size: many
J: TRBJ2-3
V: TRBV20-1

DNA: TGTGCCAGCAGCCCTACAGGGGTGGGTGAGCAGTTCTTC
CDR3: CASSPTGVGEQFF
D: TRBD1
size: few
J: TRBJ2-1
V: TRBV7-2

DNA: TGCAGTGCTAGTAGACCTAACGGCTACGAGCAGTACTTC
CDR3: CSASRPNGYEQYF
D: -
size: few
J: TRBJ2-7
V: TRBV20-1

DNA: TGTGCCAGCAGCGGTACAGGGCGAGGGACAGATACGCAGTATTTT
CDR3: CASSGTGRGTDTQYF
D: -
size: many
J: TRBJ2-3
V: TRBV9

DNA: TGCAGCGTTGACGTGGGAGAGGGCACCGGGGAGCTGTTTTTT
CDR3: CSVDVGEGTGELFF
D: -
size: -
J: TRBJ2-2
V: TRBV29-1

DNA: TGCAGTGCTACGACTGGTAATACGCAGTATTTT
CDR3: CSATTGNTQYF
D: -
size: -
J: TRBJ2-3
V: TRBV20-1

DNA: TGCAGTGCTACTCCACCTAGCGGGGACCAGAGGAATGAGCAGTTCTTC
CDR3: CSATPPSGDQRNEQFF
D: TRBD2
size: few
J: TRBJ2-1
V: TRBV20-1

DNA: TGTGCCAGCAGCTTAGAGTCGGGAGGGCCTCAAACCGAGCAGTACTTC
CDR3: CASSLESGGPQTEQYF
D: TRBD2
size: -
J: TRBJ2-7
V: TRBV7-2